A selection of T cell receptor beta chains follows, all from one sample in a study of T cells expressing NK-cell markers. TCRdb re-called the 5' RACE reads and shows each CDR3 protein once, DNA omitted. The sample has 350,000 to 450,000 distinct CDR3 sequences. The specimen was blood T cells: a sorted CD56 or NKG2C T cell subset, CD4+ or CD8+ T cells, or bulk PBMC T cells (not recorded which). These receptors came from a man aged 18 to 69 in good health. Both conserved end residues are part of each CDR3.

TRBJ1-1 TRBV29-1 CSVKWGARNTEAFF
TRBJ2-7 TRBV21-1 CASSKSLGYDPGQISYEQYF
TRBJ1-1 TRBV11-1 CASRGGIGTEAFF
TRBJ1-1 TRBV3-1 CASSQDRGTEAFF
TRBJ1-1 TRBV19 CASENRDARNTEAFF
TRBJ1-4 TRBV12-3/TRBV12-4 CASRPTGDEKLFF
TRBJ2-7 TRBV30 CAWSVRGGGANEQYF
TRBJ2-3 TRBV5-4 CASGLAGGPADTQYF
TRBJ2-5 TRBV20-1 CSARLWIRKTSDETQYF
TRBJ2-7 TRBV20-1 CSARNQGTGGSHEQYF
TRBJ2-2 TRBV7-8 CASRLRTGPTGELFF
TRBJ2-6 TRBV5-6 CASSFRTSGANVLTF
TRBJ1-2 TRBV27 CASSTEQGALGGYTF
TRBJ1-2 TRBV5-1 CASSLELPGGNYGYTF
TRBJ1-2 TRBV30 CAWSVGFGQGLDYTF
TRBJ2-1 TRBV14 CASSERQGATNEQFF
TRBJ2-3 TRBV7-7 CASSPSGQGTDTQYF
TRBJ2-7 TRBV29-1 CSGRVGSSYEQYF
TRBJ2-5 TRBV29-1 CSVSGQGSVGTQYF
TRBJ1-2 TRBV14 CASSQGTGTLYGYTF
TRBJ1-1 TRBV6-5 CASSSVRGWNTEAFF
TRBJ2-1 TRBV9 CASSVEIGYYYNEQFF
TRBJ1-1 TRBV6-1 CASSTTPMNTEAFF
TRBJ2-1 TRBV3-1 CASSQGSGGNEQFF
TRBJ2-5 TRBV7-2 CASMSPGLAMVTQYF
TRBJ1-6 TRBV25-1 CASSEYRGQRTNSPLHF
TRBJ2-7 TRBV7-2 CASSLAAALGEQYF
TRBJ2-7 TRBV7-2 CASSWQTSGGRSEQYF
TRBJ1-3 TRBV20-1 CSARGSAGGAGGNTIYF
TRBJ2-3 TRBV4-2 CASSQRKLTGFADTQYF
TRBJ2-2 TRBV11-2 CASGGGSGELFF
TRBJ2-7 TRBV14 CASSRGRWVSGVYEQYF
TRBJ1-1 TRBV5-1 CASSLGRDVRGNTEAFF
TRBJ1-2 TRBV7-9 CASSLYPPRGGDGYTF
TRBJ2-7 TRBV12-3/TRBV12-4 CASRNSGGTPYEQYF
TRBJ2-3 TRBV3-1 CASSQRKIRGVDTQYF
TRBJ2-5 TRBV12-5 CASGRKTGLQETQYF
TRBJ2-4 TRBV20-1 CSAGQGTKNIQYF
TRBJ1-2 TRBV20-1 CSARPPGQGGISTF
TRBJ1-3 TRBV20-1 CSASPLNSGNTIYF
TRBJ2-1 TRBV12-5 CASVWGSYNEQFF
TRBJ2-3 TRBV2 CASTGIQGTQYF
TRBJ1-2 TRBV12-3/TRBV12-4 CASSPDREYGYTF
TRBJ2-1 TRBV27 CATSPQRGVFVEQFF
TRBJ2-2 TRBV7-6 CASSRRGSGGASNTGELFF
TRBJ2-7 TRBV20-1 CSARFVGQSSSYEQYF
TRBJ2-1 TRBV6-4 CASNGDRGPLNEQFF
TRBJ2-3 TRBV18 CASPRDMITDTQYF
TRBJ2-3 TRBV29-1 CSVGFGGRGDTQYF
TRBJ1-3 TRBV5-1 CASSRDYSGNTIYF
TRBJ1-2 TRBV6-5 CASSSFSGSNYGYTF
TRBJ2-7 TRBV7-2 CASSPKGAEYEQYF
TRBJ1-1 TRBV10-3 CATKGENTEAFF
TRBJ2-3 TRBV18 CASSLAGSGADTQYF